This T cell receptor beta chain was obtained from a study of T cell changes during pregnancy in multiple sclerosis. Clones were read by immunoSEQ multiplex PCR, and TCRdb kept only the in-frame ones, dropping some. The sample has about 130,000 clones, roughly 97% seen once; the top ten hold roughly 0.45%. Germline V gives CDR1 SNHLY, CDR2 FYNNEI. The length of the CDR3 is 13 residues. The TCR was taken from a female donor with multiple sclerosis, enrolled in a pregnancy study. The V and J genes are TRBV2 and TRBJ2-5; perhaps D is TRBD1 or TRBD2 (6 bases each). TRBJ2-7 explains the end of the DNA better; the J call may be wrong. Sample: peripheral blood, taken after pregnancy. CDR3 sequence reads: CASSEAGGGEQYF. Here the CDR3 DNA reads TGTGCCAGCAGTGAAGCCGGAGGGGGCGAGCAGTACTTC.